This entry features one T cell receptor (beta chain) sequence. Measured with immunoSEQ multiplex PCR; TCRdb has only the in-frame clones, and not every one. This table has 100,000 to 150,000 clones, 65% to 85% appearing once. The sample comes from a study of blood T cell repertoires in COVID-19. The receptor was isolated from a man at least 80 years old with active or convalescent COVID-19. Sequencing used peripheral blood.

Here the CDR3 DNA reads TGTGCCAGCAGTTACAGCCCGACAGGGTACTACGAGCAGTACTTC. Translated: CASSYSPTGYYEQYF. The chain links TRBV6-5 to TRBJ2-7, with 7 bases fitting TRBD1. V gave up 2 bases and J gave up 3 bases; unmatched junction bases: 7. The CDR3 consists of 15 residues. Germline V lookup: CDR1 MNHEY, CDR2 SVGAGI.